These T cell receptor beta chains were read from a single sample in a study of breast tumors, draining lymph nodes, adjacent tissues. Via MiXCR, TCRdb re-called the multiplex PCR reads, giving one row per CDR3 protein. The data contain some 170,000 distinct CDR3 sequences, 25% to 40% of them seen just once; the ten biggest clones take up around 4%. The sample taken for sequencing was axillary lymph node tissue. The receptors come from a female donor with breast cancer. Some clones in this sample may be carry-over from other donors' samples. CDR3s leave out the opening cysteine and the closing phenylalanine or tryptophan.

TRBJ1-1	TRBV20-1	SATRMNTEAF
TRBJ2-1	TRBV10-3	AISENPGGEQF
TRBJ1-2	TRBV7-9	ASTPSTGGYT
TRBJ1-1	TRBV20-1	SAPSGRTKAF
TRBJ1-2	TRBV28	ASSLLGTGQNYGYT
TRBJ1-3	TRBV19	ASSSRQRTSGNTIY
TRBJ2-3	TRBV7-3	ASSLLAGGTGTQY
TRBJ1-5	TRBV6-6	ASSYPGQGNQPQH
TRBJ2-5	TRBV20-1	SVPQLAGVGETQY
TRBJ2-3	TRBV20-1	GARMGQGISDTQY
TRBJ2-2	TRBV11-3	ASSLLGLAGGGELF
TRBJ2-7	TRBV7-8	ASSPRRDRGYEQY
TRBJ2-5	TRBV7-9	ASTPPVETQY
TRBJ2-7	TRBV20-1	SAGSGGAGDYEQY
TRBJ1-2	TRBV20-1	SASGDRGGYT
TRBJ2-5	TRBV30	AWSVRAGETQY
TRBJ1-5	TRBV10-3	ATNLAETGDNQPQH
TRBJ2-3	TRBV20-1	SASEGALTDTQY